This T cell receptor beta chain is drawn from a study of blood T cell repertoires in COVID-19 (dated by TCRdb to 2019 to 2021). Regarding the research as a whole: Collaborator samples came from the United States, Italy and Spain and covered acute and convalescent phases of COVID-19. Sample metadata almost always included a de-identified subject ID, COVID-19 status, age in years and sex. The repertoires were released in a freely available public database meant as a resource for research on the immune response to SARS-CoV-2. Samples came from the ongoing ImmuneRACE study (first 160 participants) plus 1,254 subjects from 6 global collaborators. Deeply sampled blood TCRbeta repertoires from subjects exposed to, actively infected with, or recovered from COVID-19 were included in the dataset. HLA class I and class II types, where available, came from metadata supplied by the sample provider rather than from assay-based typing. The material from the prospective study consisted of cDNA or gDNA derived from T cells, B-cell-depleted T cells, or PBMCs. Overall study outcomes, separate from this receptor: The quantity of clinical and demographic metadata differed by source and by participant and was supplied without curation.

TCRbeta CDR3 regions were amplified from genomic DNA using the immunoSEQ Assay, a bias-controlled multiplex PCR. In the source study's methods: Within the assay, amplification of reference gene primers was used to estimate how many nucleated cells each sample contained. To quantify the absolute abundance of each unique TCRbeta CDR3 rearrangement, sequence reads were collapsed and filtered. For each sample, productive Simpson clonality was calculated as the square root of Simpson's diversity index over productive rearrangements. Sourced from immuneACCESS, this table was stored by TCRdb with only in-frame sequences that have V and J called. A share of the clones is absent; for the studies checked, an unresolved V gene accounts for under half, and the remainder has no known explanation. V, J and clone size were drawn from that table, and D and trimming were deduced from the DNA. The sample table lists approximately 96,000 clones, over 75% of them with a count of one. The leading ten clones occupy 2.9% of the sample.

Here V drops 5 bases and J drops 2 bases, and the junction holds 2 bases not matched to any gene. The CDR3 numbers 14 residues from cysteine through phenylalanine. CDR3 DNA only is kept here, 42 bases in frame from base 1. CDR1 and CDR2 are drawn from the germline V gene: SGHVS, FNYEAQ. Collaborating institutions collected whole blood in K2EDTA tubes following their own protocols. For TCRbeta analysis, collaborator samples were shipped as frozen whole blood, as isolated PBMCs, or as DNA extracted from either sample type. This clone was seen only once. This receptor's antigen is unknown. Qualities for individual bases were not recorded, and no much larger clone is one base off.

Recombination connected TRBV7-6 to TRBJ2-2; the junction holds 7 bases that match TRBD1. The origin of this receptor is an elderly woman with acute or convalescent COVID-19. The sequencing sample was made of peripheral blood. The CDR3 corresponds to CASSRDSNTGELFF. The bases read TGTGCCAGCAGCCGGGACAGTAACACCGGGGAGCTGTTTTTT.